These T cell receptor beta chains were read from a single sample in a study of T cell responses to AZD1222 COVID-19 vaccine. The protocol was immunoSEQ multiplex PCR, while the TCRdb copy is restricted to in-frame clones and leaves out a portion. Counted here are around 100,000 clones, roughly 83% occurring once; the ten biggest clones make up over 15%. The specimen was peripheral blood, collected on day 0 of AZD1222 vaccination. The receptor set was obtained from an adult in good health. The CDR3 runs from the conserved cysteine through the conserved F or W. The D gene is left open where the match is weak. Size is stated for part of the rows, as once, few or many counts, or as a class when the clone is expanded.

size	J	D	V	DNA	CDR3
NA	TRBJ1-2	NA	TRBV6-5	TGTGCCAGCAGTCGTGGGGGGGGCTATGGCTACACCTTC	CASSRGGGYGYTF
NA	TRBJ2-1	TRBD2	TRBV5-1	TGCGCCAGCAGCTCGGGACTAGCGGGAGGGACAATCAATGAGCAGTTCTTC	CASSSGLAGGTINEQFF
few	TRBJ1-2	NA	TRBV19	TGTGCCAGTAGTTCTCGGGGAAACCGAGGCTACACCTTC	CASSSRGNRGYTF
NA	TRBJ1-4	NA	TRBV7-2	TGTGCCAGCACCATATTCTCCGCAACTAATGAAAAACTGTTTTTT	CASTIFSATNEKLFF
NA	TRBJ2-5	TRBD1	TRBV23-1	TGCGCCAGCAGTCTCGGGGTGGGGAACAGGGGGCGCCAAGAGACCCAGTACTTC	CASSLGVGNRGRQETQYF
NA	TRBJ1-1	NA	TRBV12-3/TRBV12-4	TGTGCCAGCACCTCCCCCGGGAACACTGAAGCTTTCTTT	CASTSPGNTEAFF
NA	TRBJ1-5	TRBD1	TRBV6-2/TRBV6-3	TGTGCCAGCAGTTACGAACGACAGGGGGCTGGGAAAAATCAGCCCCAGCATTTT	CASSYERQGAGKNQPQHF
NA	TRBJ2-5	NA	TRBV4-3	TGCGCCAGCAGCCAGACTCCAGGTGCAGCCCAAGAGACCCAGTACTTC	CASSQTPGAAQETQYF
NA	TRBJ1-2	NA	TRBV2	TGTGCCAGCAGAGGCGACGCAGGAACCTATGGCTACACCTTC	CASRGDAGTYGYTF
NA	TRBJ1-6	NA	TRBV7-9	TGTGCCAGCAGTGCCGGGAGCGATAATTCACCCCTCCACTTT	CASSAGSDNSPLHF
NA	TRBJ2-3	TRBD1	TRBV27	TGTGCCAGCAGTTCAAAGACAGGGCAGTTTGCAGATACGCAGTATTTT	CASSSKTGQFADTQYF